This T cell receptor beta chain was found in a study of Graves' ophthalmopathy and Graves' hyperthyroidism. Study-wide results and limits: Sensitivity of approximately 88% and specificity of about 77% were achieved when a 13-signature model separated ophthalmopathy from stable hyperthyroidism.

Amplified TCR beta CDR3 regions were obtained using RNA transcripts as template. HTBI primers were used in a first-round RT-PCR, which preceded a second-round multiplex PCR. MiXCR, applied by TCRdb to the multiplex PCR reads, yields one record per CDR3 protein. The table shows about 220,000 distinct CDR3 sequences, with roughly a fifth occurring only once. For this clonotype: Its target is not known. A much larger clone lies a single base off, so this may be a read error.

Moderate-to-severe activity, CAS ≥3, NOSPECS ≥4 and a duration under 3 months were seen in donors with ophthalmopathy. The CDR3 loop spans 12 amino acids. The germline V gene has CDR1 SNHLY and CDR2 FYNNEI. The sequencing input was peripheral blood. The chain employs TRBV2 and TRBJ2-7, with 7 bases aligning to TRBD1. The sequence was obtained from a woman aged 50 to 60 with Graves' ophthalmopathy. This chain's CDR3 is CAGRGLTYEQYF. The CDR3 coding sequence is TGTGCCGGCAGGGGGTTGACCTACGAGCAGTACTTC. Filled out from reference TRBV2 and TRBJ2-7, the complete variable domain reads EPEVTQTPSHQVTQMGQEVILRCVPISNHLYFYWYRQILGQKVEFLVSFYNNEISEKSEIFDDQFSVERPDGSNFTLKIRSTKLEDSAMYFCAGRGLTYEQYFGPGTRLTVT.